Shown below are 29 T cell receptor beta chains from a single sample sequenced in a study of blood T cells in healthy people across ages. Primed by a sample-barcoded 5' primer and a J-beta primer mix, a second PCR proceeded for 7 to 11 cycles. TCRdb reprocessed the 5' RACE reads via MiXCR and lists one record per CDR3 protein. This sample carries over 1.5 million distinct CDR3 sequences, around half of them seen once, and the ten largest clones take more than 2%. The material sequenced was blood. All receptors derive from a woman aged 40 to 49 in good health.

This clonotype was counted a few times. This chain joins TRBV7-2 and TRBJ2-3, with 9 bases identical to TRBD2. The CDR3 has 15 residues. CDR1 and CDR2 from the germline V gene are SGHTA and FQGNSA. The trim removed 5 bases at V and 1 base at J, leaving 4 bases unmatched. CDR3: CASSMERGGTDTQYF. As DNA, the CDR3 is TGTGCCAGCAGCATGGAGCGGGGGGGCACAGATACGCAGTATTTT.

The V call is TRBV10-3, the J call TRBJ2-7, with 11 positions matching TRBD2. The CDR3 length is 14 residues. V shed 3 bases and J 2 bases; nucleotides not matched to a gene: 0. Germline CDR1 ENHRY, CDR2 SYGVKD. Here the CDR3 reads CAISDSGRAYEQYF. The CDR3 bases are TGTGCCATCAGTGATAGCGGGAGGGCCTACGAGCAGTACTTC.

The chain employs TRBV18 and TRBJ1-1, with unresolved D. CDR3 length equals 16 residues. V was trimmed by 3 bases and J by 0 bases, leaving 14 bases between them. CDR1 and CDR2 (germline): KGHSH, LQKENI. DNA of the CDR3: TGTGCCAGCTCACCCCGCAACCGCATTATGAACACTGAAGCTTTCTTT. The encoded protein is CASSPRNRIMNTEAFF.

The genes are TRBV5-1 and TRBJ1-2, with unresolved D. Looked up from germline, CDR1 is SGHRS and CDR2 is YFSETQ. V lost 3 bases to trimming and J lost 3 bases, with 21 bases between them. There are 17 residues in the CDR3. CDR3 nucleotide sequence: TGCGCCAGCAGCTCCCGGGTACTGAAATCCCAACACTATGGCTACACCTTC. Amino acids: CASSSRVLKSQHYGYTF.

The table lists this clonotype with a few counts. The chain is built from TRBV29-1 and TRBJ2-3, with TRBD1 matching over 7 bases. With V trimmed by 2 bases and J by 0 bases, 11 bases remained unmatched. The CDR3 length is 17 residues. Germline V CDR1 and CDR2: SQVTM, ANQGSEA. The CDR3 spells CSVERGQTRTSTDTQYF. The CDR3 nucleotides are TGCAGCGTTGAAAGGGGACAGACCCGAACTAGCACAGATACGCAGTATTTT.

This clonotype was counted between two and nine times. The chain joins TRBV12-3 or TRBV12-4 to TRBJ2-5; D is possibly TRBD1 (7 bases). V shed 3 bases and J shed 5 bases, with 13 bases lying between them. The CDR3 sequence is 14 residues long. The CDR3 here is CASSLEGAEETQYF. As DNA, the CDR3 is TGTGCCAGCAGTTTGGAGGGGGCTGAGGAGACCCAGTACTTC.

This clonotype came up once. A read error may account for a junction end that differs from germline. The chain employs TRBV7-2 and TRBJ2-5, with TRBD1 identical over 7 bases. The CDR3 is 13 amino acids. Per the germline V gene, CDR1 is SGHTA and CDR2 is FQGNSA. CDR3 sequence: CAGSWDRGETQYF. In DNA form, the CDR3 reads TGTGCCGGCAGCTGGGACAGAGGGGAGACCCAGTACTTC. Full variable domain (missing parts from reference TRBV7-2 and TRBJ2-5): GAGVSQSPSNKVTEKGKDVELRCDPISGHTALYWYRQSLGQGLEFLIYFQGNSAPDKSGLPSDRFSAERTGGSVSTLTIQRTQQEDSAVYLCAGSWDRGETQYFGPGTRLLVL.

This clonotype was seen more than once but under ten times. The J gene is TRBJ2-7, the V gene TRBV7-2, with 8 nucleotides matching TRBD2. CDR1 and CDR2 from the germline V gene are SGHTA and FQGNSA. V shed 5 bases and J 2 bases; nucleotides not matched to a gene: 5. CDR3 length: 14 residues. The CDR3 DNA reads TGTGCCAGCAGCCTTCAGCGGGGGCCCTACGAGCAGTACTTC. This encodes CASSLQRGPYEQYF.

In this sample, this clonotype turned up once. The chain has TRBV9 and TRBJ2-7; possibly TRBD1 for D (5 bases). The CDR3 loop spans 15 amino acids. Trimming removed 0 bases from V and 1 base from J, with 11 bases in between. The germline V gene encodes CDR1 SGDLS and CDR2 YYNGEE. The CDR3 region has the DNA TGTGCCAGCAGCGTAGCTTTAGGGGTTTCCTACGAGCAGTACTTC. Its translation: CASSVALGVSYEQYF. Full variable domain (rest looked up from reference TRBV9 and TRBJ2-7): DSGVTQTPKHLITATGQRVTLRCSPRSGDLSVYWYQQSLDQGLQFLIQYYNGEERAKGNILERFSAQQFPDLHSELNLSSLELGDSALYFCASSVALGVSYEQYFGPGTRLTVT.

The rearrangement uses TRBV28 and TRBJ2-5, with 10 positions matching TRBD2. The CDR3 contains 16 residues. V was pared by 4 bases and J by 4 bases, with 9 bases of the junction left unmatched. The germline CDR1 and CDR2 sequences are MDHEN and SYDVKM. The CDR3 DNA sequence: TGTGCCAGCAGTTCCGCCCCAGCGGGGGGGCGAGAGACCCAGTACTTC. Its translation is CASSSAPAGGRETQYF.

The rearrangement joins TRBV7-2 to TRBJ2-1, with a tentative D call TRBD1 (5 bases). The germline gives CDR1 SGHTA, CDR2 FQGNSA. This CDR3 is built from 15 residues. V shed 4 bases and J shed 5 bases, with 15 bases lying between them. The CDR3 spells CASSSRQGANNEQFF. DNA for the CDR3: TGTGCCAGCAGCTCCCGCCAGGGTGCCAACAATGAGCAGTTCTTC.

The chain combines TRBV20-1 with TRBJ2-5; possible D gene TRBD1, 5 bases. Germline-derived CDR1 and CDR2 are DFQATT and SNEGSKA (reference sequence). This CDR3 has 15 residues. V gave up 3 bases and J gave up 11 bases, with 25 bases separating them. The CDR3: CSARPRAQGYNEQYF. The CDR3 bases are TGCAGTGCTAGGCCTCGGGCTCAGGGTTACAATGAGCAGTACTTC.

The table lists this clonotype with a few counts. The chain is built from TRBV4-3 and TRBJ2-5, with TRBD2 matching over 9 bases. TRBJ2-7 matches the DNA end more closely, so the J call is doubtful. Looked up from germline, CDR1 is LGHNA and CDR2 is YSLEER. There are 15 residues in the CDR3. DNA of the CDR3: TGCGCCAGCAGTCCCGGGACTAGCTCCCCCTACGAGCAGTACTTC. Protein product: CASSPGTSSPYEQYF.

Only one count was recorded for this clonotype. The J gene is TRBJ2-1, the V gene TRBV14, with TRBD1 matching over 7 bases. V lost 5 bases and J lost 2; bases outside the gene matches: 6. The V gene's germline CDR1 is SGHDN and CDR2 FVKESK. The CDR3 covers 15 residues. The CDR3 is CASSNRGNPYNEQFF. Written as DNA, the CDR3 is TGTGCCAGCAGCAACAGGGGTAACCCCTACAATGAGCAGTTCTTC.

The chain has TRBV19 and TRBJ2-4; TRBD1 agrees at 7 bases. The DNA matches TRBJ2-7 better at its end, which makes the J call doubtful. The CDR3 totals 14 residues. Germline CDR1 and CDR2: LNHDA and SQIVND (reference sequence). The CDR3 DNA reads TGTGCCAGTAGTCCGGACAGGACCTACTACGAGCAGTACTTC. Translating gives CASSPDRTYYEQYF.

The V gene is TRBV21-1, the J gene TRBJ2-3; the table gives TRBD2 as D, unverified against the DNA. TRBV21-1 is described as a pseudogene. This CDR3 contains 15 residues. CDR3 bases: TGTGCCAGGGGGACTAGCGGAAAAAGCACAGATACGCAGTATTTT. Protein product: CARGTSGKSTDTQYF.

This clonotype is a singleton in its sample. The chain joins TRBV5-6 to TRBJ2-3; D could derive from TRBD1 or TRBD2 (5 bases each). This CDR3 spans 14 amino acids. CDR1 is SGHDT and CDR2 is YYEEEE in the germline V gene. The germline V and J ends were trimmed by 0 bases and 10 bases, with 15 bases remaining between them. Here the CDR3 reads CASSLGRIRGAQYF. In DNA, the CDR3 is TGTGCCAGCAGCTTGGGACGTATCCGAGGGGCGCAGTATTTT.

This clonotype has only one observation. This rearrangement joins TRBV5-4 to TRBJ2-7, with 10 bases lining up with TRBD2. The J call may be wrong; the DNA end is better matched by TRBJ2-5. The CDR3 is 15 residues long. Per germline, CDR1 SGHNT and CDR2 YYREEE (reference sequence). CDR3 residues: CASSSLAGPRKTQYF. The CDR3 nucleotides are TGTGCCAGCAGCTCACTAGCGGGGCCACGGAAGACCCAGTACTTC.

This clonotype was counted a few times. V is TRBV29-1 and J is TRBJ1-2, with TRBD1 matching over 7 bases. V dropped 0 bases and J dropped 3; count of bases not matched to a gene: 4. Germline CDR1 SQVTM, CDR2 ANQGSEA. The CDR3 length is 14 residues. As DNA, the CDR3 is TGCAGCGTTGAAGATGGGGGACAGCACTATGGCTACACCTTC. Its protein product is CSVEDGGQHYGYTF. Together with reference TRBV29-1 and TRBJ1-2, the CDR3 gives the full variable domain: SAVISQKPSRDICQRGTSLTIQCQVDSQVTMMFWYRQQPGQSLTLIATANQGSEATYESGFVIDKFPISRPNLTFSTLTVSNMSPEDSSIYLCSVEDGGQHYGYTFGSGTRLTVV.

The J gene is TRBJ2-7, the V gene TRBV4-3, with a weak D call TRBD1 (7 bases). Germline V lookup: CDR1 LGHNA, CDR2 YSLEER. V lost 4 bases and J 1 base, leaving 14 bases between the germline ends. This CDR3 spans 15 amino acids. The CDR3 nucleotides read TGCGCCAGCAGCCCGGCAGGGGGGCAGTCCTACGAGCAGTACTTC. Protein product: CASSPAGGQSYEQYF.

This chain joins TRBV20-1 and TRBJ1-6, with 8 bases identical to TRBD1. This CDR3 spans 15 amino acids. J lost 5 bases, V lost 6 bases, and 9 bases had no gene match. In germline, CDR1 is DFQATT, CDR2 SNEGSKA (reference sequence). The CDR3 sequence is CSAIHPGGDNSPLHF. The DNA of the CDR3 is TGCAGTGCAATTCATCCAGGGGGCGATAATTCACCCCTCCACTTT.

Points on this clonotype: The germline gene is not matched at one end of the junction; a read error may be the cause. The rearrangement uses TRBV4-3 and TRBJ2-4; D gene uncertain. There are 16 residues in the CDR3. Germline CDR1 reads LGHNA; CDR2 reads YSLEER. CDR3 in DNA: TGCGTCAGCAGCCAGTCCGCCGTTGGGGCCAAAAACATTCAGTACTTC. It encodes CVSSQSAVGAKNIQYF.

CDR3 in DNA: TGCAGTCAGCGGGGGAGGAGAACCGGGGAGCTGTTTTTT. Translation: CSQRGRRTGELFF. The genes are TRBV20-1 and TRBJ2-2; 8 bases agree with TRBD2. V shed 8 bases and J 5 bases; nucleotides not matched to a gene: 7. The germline V gene encodes CDR1 DFQATT and CDR2 SNEGSKA (reference sequence). The CDR3 consists of 13 residues.

This clonotype was observed a handful of times. The V call is TRBV27, the J call TRBJ2-1, with 7 bases lining up with TRBD1. The CDR3 consists of 15 residues. Germline loops: CDR1 MNHEY, CDR2 SMNVEV (reference sequence). The ends lost 6 bases at V and 4 bases at J; junction bases unmatched: 9. CDR3 coding DNA: TGTGCCAGCAGATACGACAGGGCCCGTTACAATGAGCAGTTCTTC. This encodes CASRYDRARYNEQFF.

This clonotype was seen a handful of times. The rearrangement uses TRBV28 and TRBJ2-3, with a possible D match to TRBD2 (6 bases). The CDR3 contains 14 residues. Trimming took off 6 bases at V and 7 bases at J, with 17 bases between the two ends. Germline V gives CDR1 MDHEN, CDR2 SYDVKM. The CDR3 sequence is CASRWGLRGNTQYF. The DNA of the CDR3 is TGTGCCAGCAGGTGGGGACTGCGCGGTAATACGCAGTATTTT.

This clonotype was recorded a few times. The rearrangement links TRBV4-3 to TRBJ1-2; D is uncertain. CDR3 length: 16 amino acids. Germline V lookup: CDR1 LGHNA, CDR2 YSLEER. V lost 0 bases, J lost 2 bases, and 13 bases lay in between. The CDR3 is CASSQDRRGGNYGYTF. Here the CDR3 DNA reads TGCGCCAGCAGCCAAGATCGCCGGGGAGGGAACTATGGCTACACCTTC.

This chain links TRBV7-9 with TRBJ1-2, with D unresolved. The V gene lost 8 bases and the J gene lost 5 bases, with 24 bases spanning the gap. The CDR3 spans 16 residues. Germline CDR1 and CDR2: SEHNR and FQNEAQ (reference sequence). The CDR3 region is CASETDFPRNWYGYTF. The CDR3 DNA is TGTGCCAGCGAAACGGACTTCCCAAGGAATTGGTATGGCTACACCTTC.

In DNA form, the CDR3 reads TGTGCCAGCAGTGTCTCATTTGCAACTAATGAAAAACTGTTTTTT. Residues: CASSVSFATNEKLFF. This sequence joins TRBV27 and TRBJ1-4, with D unclear. The germline V gene has CDR1 MNHEY and CDR2 SMNVEV (reference sequence). The CDR3 consists of 15 residues. V shed 5 bases and J shed 0 bases, with 10 bases lying between them.

The chain uses TRBV5-1 and TRBJ2-1; the D gene is possibly TRBD2 (5 bases). Trimming shortened V by 4 bases and J by 12 bases, and 14 bases separated the two germline ends. The CDR3 has 12 amino acids. Germline CDR1 reads SGHRS; CDR2 reads YFSETQ. The CDR3 nucleotides are TGCGCCAGCAGCAATCCCTCAGGAGGGCAGTTCTTC. Translated: CASSNPSGGQFF.